This TCR beta chain was sequenced for a study of blood T cell repertoires in COVID-19 (dated by TCRdb to the early 2020s). With respect to the entire study: Samples covering the acute and convalescent phases of COVID-19 were provided by collaborators in the United States, Italy and Spain. The prospective study material was composed of cDNA or gDNA derived from T cells, B-cell-depleted T cells, or PBMCs. Deeply sampled blood TCRbeta repertoires from subjects exposed to, actively infected with, or recovered from COVID-19 were included in the dataset. A freely available public database, intended as a resource for researchers studying the immune response to SARS-CoV-2, is where the repertoires were released. The samples were drawn from the first 160 participants of the ongoing ImmuneRACE study and from 1,254 subjects provided by 6 global collaborators. The sample metadata nearly always contained a de-identified subject ID, COVID-19 status, age in years and sex. Where available, HLA class I and class II types were obtained from metadata supplied by the sample provider rather than from assay-based typing.

TCRbeta CDR3 regions were amplified from genomic DNA using the immunoSEQ Assay, a bias-controlled multiplex PCR. As for how the authors treated the data: The number of nucleated cells in each sample was estimated by amplification of reference gene primers within the assay. To quantify the absolute abundance of each unique TCRbeta CDR3 rearrangement, sequence reads were collapsed and filtered. Productive Simpson clonality was computed per sample as the square root of Simpson's diversity index over productive rearrangements. This is the immuneACCESS table as TCRdb keeps it, with only in-frame sequences that have V and J called. A part of the clones is gone; compared with another copy, unresolved V genes explain less than half, and the rest is unexplained. That table gives V, J and clone size, and the DNA gave D and trimming. The sample yields about 40,000 clones; around 87% were counted once. The ten largest account for 19% of the sample.

Findings and caveats that apply to the study as a whole: How much clinical and demographic metadata was included differed by source and by participant, and the metadata was provided uncurated.

Note on this clone: Its antigen target is currently unknown. Base qualities are not recorded, but no much larger clone differs from it by a single base.

Collaborating institutions collected whole blood in K2EDTA tubes following their own protocols. For TCRbeta analysis, collaborators shipped samples as frozen whole blood, isolated PBMCs, or DNA extracted from either of those sample types. The cysteine opens and the phenylalanine closes a CDR3 of 17 amino acids. The entry retains the CDR3 DNA only, 51 bases that are in frame from base 1. Germline trimming: 0 bases from V, 0 bases from J; junction bases outside gene matches: 6. The germline V gene supplies CDR1 SGHRS and CDR2 YFSETQ. This TCR derives from a middle-aged man in a cohort sampled during active COVID-19. Recombination linked TRBV5-1 to TRBJ2-7; TRBD1 lines up with 10 middle nucleotides. Sequenced: peripheral blood. CDR3 reads: CASSLGLWDRGSYEQYF. The nucleotide sequence is TGCGCCAGCAGCTTGGGTCTGTGGGACAGGGGCTCCTACGAGCAGTACTTC.